Sequencing of this T cell receptor beta chain was carried out in a study of T cell repertoires in cytomegalovirus infection. Background on the study: Matching HLA type, along with CMV infection, was indicated by public TCR beta signatures. Study-level findings and limits: Individuals carrying CMV plus the relevant HLA were identified by cumulative frequency of public TCR beta families. What dominated the ex vivo response were HLA-C-restricted CMV-specific TCR beta clonotypes.

Turning to this clonotype: Its specificity is unknown.

Via MiXCR, TCRdb re-called the reads, giving one row per CDR3 protein. Among 500,000 to 600,000 distinct CDR3 sequences listed, more than 15% were seen once. Material for sequencing was CD8+ T cells from PBMCs. The sequence was collected from a human donor in good health (CMV status not recorded). Some clones in this sample may be carry-over from other donors' samples.

DNA of the CDR3: TGCAGCTTCAGGGGGCCATATGGCTACACCTTC. It is translated as CSFRGPYGYTF. The chain links TRBV29-1 to TRBJ1-2; 8 bases map to TRBD1. With 8 bases clipped from V and 5 bases from J, the junction kept 4 bases outside the gene matches. CDR3 length: 11 residues. CDR1 and CDR2 (germline): SQVTM, ANQGSEA.